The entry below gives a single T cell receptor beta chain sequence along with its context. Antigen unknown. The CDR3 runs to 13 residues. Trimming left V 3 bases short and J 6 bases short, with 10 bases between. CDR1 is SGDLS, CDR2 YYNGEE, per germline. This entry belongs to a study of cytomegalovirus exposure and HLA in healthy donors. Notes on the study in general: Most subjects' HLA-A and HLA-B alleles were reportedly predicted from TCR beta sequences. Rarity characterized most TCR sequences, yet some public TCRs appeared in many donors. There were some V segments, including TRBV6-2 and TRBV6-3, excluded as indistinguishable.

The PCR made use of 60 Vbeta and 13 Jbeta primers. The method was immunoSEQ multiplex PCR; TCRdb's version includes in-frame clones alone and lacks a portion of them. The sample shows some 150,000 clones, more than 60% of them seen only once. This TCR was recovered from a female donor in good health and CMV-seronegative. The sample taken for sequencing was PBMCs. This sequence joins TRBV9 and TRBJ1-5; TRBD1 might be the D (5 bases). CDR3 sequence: CASSAEGAQPQHF. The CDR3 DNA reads TGTGCCAGCAGCGCCGAAGGGGCTCAGCCCCAGCATTTT.